These 27 T cell receptor beta chains came from one sample sequenced in a study of T-cell reconstitution after alpha-beta-depleted transplantation in children. TCRbeta library preparation incorporated unique molecular identifiers. Each CDR3 protein gets one entry after TCRdb re-called the PCR reads with MiXCR. Among a few hundred thousand distinct CDR3 sequences listed, more than 20% were seen once. The sample in question was PBMCs, obtained before TCRalphabeta/CD19-depleted stem cell transplant. These receptors were obtained from a boy less than two years old with Wiskott-Aldrich syndrome, due to receive a stem cell transplant.

The chain carries TRBV6-1 and TRBJ1-3; 7 bases fit TRBD1. The CDR3 is 16 amino acids. Germline V lookup: CDR1 MNHNS, CDR2 SASEGT. J lost 0 bases, V lost 6 bases, and 8 bases had no gene match. This CDR3 reads CASSGKQGTSGNTIYF. The DNA of the CDR3 is TGTGCCAGCAGCGGGAAACAGGGGACCTCTGGAAACACCATATATTTT.

Only a few counts were recorded for this clonotype. The chain combines TRBV5-6 with TRBJ1-1, with D possibly matching TRBD1 (5 bases). Germline V lookup: CDR1 SGHDT, CDR2 YYEEEE. Trimming left V 3 bases short and J 2 bases short, with 14 bases between. This CDR3 has 15 amino acids. The CDR3 is CASSYVSGSNTEAFF. The CDR3, as DNA: TGTGCCAGCAGCTACGTGTCAGGGAGCAACACTGAAGCTTTCTTT.

This clonotype showed up just a few times. CDR3 in DNA: TGTGCCAGCAGTTTCCGGGGCCAGTACGAGCAGTACTTC. This translates into CASSFRGQYEQYF. The chain joins TRBV27 to TRBJ2-7; the D gene could be TRBD1 or TRBD2 (5 bases each). The CDR3 is made up of 13 amino acids. Trimming took off 3 bases at V and 4 bases at J, with 10 bases between the two ends. Per germline, CDR1 MNHEY and CDR2 SMNVEV (reference sequence).

This chain uses TRBV29-1 with TRBJ1-1; D remains ambiguous. The CDR3 consists of 11 residues. V was trimmed by 5 bases and J by 1 base, leaving 5 bases between them. Germline V gene lookup returns CDR1 SQVTM and CDR2 ANQGSEA. CDR3 coding DNA: TGCAGCGTTACCGGGAACACTGAAGCTTTCTTT. Its protein is CSVTGNTEAFF.

V is TRBV20-1 and J is TRBJ2-1; D gene unclear. Deletions cut 2 bases from V and 5 bases from J, with 10 bases between. CDR1 is DFQATT and CDR2 is SNEGSKA in the germline V gene (reference sequence). The CDR3 is 13 amino acids. The CDR3 protein is CSARSSAHNEQFF. The CDR3 DNA reads TGCAGTGCTAGATCCAGCGCCCACAATGAGCAGTTCTTC.

In this sample, this clonotype turned up a few times. The V gene is TRBV5-1, the J gene TRBJ2-1; 13 bases line up with TRBD2. The CDR3 covers 18 residues. V lost 4 bases, J lost 0 bases, and 7 bases stayed unmatched. CDR1 is SGHRS, CDR2 YFSETQ, per germline. CDR3 bases: TGCGCCAGCAGCGGCGGGACTAGCGGGGTTAGCTCCTACAATGAGCAGTTCTTC. Its protein is CASSGGTSGVSSYNEQFF.

This clonotype occurred a few times. The chain has TRBV7-8 and TRBJ2-1; TRBD1 aligns across 7 bases. Germline V gives CDR1 SGHVS, CDR2 FQNEAQ. The CDR3 is 15 residues long. V dropped 7 bases and J dropped 2; count of bases not matched to a gene: 8. CDR3 loop: CASIPRQGAYNEQFF. The CDR3 DNA reads as TGTGCCAGCATCCCTCGACAGGGTGCCTACAATGAGCAGTTCTTC.

In this sample, this clonotype turned up a few times. The chain carries TRBV5-1 and TRBJ1-1; D uncertain. Per germline, CDR1 SGHRS and CDR2 YFSETQ. The V end was cut by 0 bases, the J end by 0 bases, with 6 bases between. This CDR3 comprises 14 residues. In DNA, the CDR3 is TGCGCCAGCAGCTTGGCACAAATGAACACTGAAGCTTTCTTT. Amino acids: CASSLAQMNTEAFF.

This chain links TRBV29-1 with TRBJ2-3, with 15 positions matching TRBD2. CDR1 and CDR2 (germline): SQVTM, ANQGSEA. The CDR3 runs 16 residues. V trimming: 6 bases; J trimming: 3 bases; junction bases outside the gene matches: 7. The CDR3 DNA reads as TGCAGCGTCCTCGGGACTAGCGGGAGGAGAACAGATACGCAGTATTTT. The encoded protein is CSVLGTSGRRTDTQYF.

The chain uses TRBV5-6 and TRBJ2-2, with D possibly called TRBD1 or TRBD2 (5 bases each). Germline CDR1 and CDR2: SGHDT and YYEEEE. The CDR3 consists of 15 residues. Between the trimmed V and J ends, which lost 3 bases and 2 bases, there was a span of 11 bases. DNA of the CDR3: TGTGCCAGCAGCTGGGACCGATATAACACCGGGGAGCTGTTTTTT. Translated, it gives CASSWDRYNTGELFF.

This clonotype was seen a handful of times. The genes are TRBV2 and TRBJ2-7; 9 nucleotides line up with TRBD2. The ends lost 4 bases at V and 6 bases at J; junction bases unmatched: 10. The germline gives CDR1 SNHLY, CDR2 FYNNEI. The CDR3 extends over 15 amino acids. For the CDR3, the DNA is TGTGCCAGCAGTGTTTGGGCTAGCGGGATGTCCGAGCAGTACTTC. It is translated as CASSVWASGMSEQYF.

V is TRBV20-1 and J is TRBJ2-5, with 8 bases matching TRBD1. The V gene end was trimmed by 6 bases and the J gene end by 4 bases; junction bases not matched to a gene: 10. The CDR3 has 14 amino acids. Germline CDR1 DFQATT, CDR2 SNEGSKA (reference sequence). The CDR3 spells CSATYRDRPETQYF. The DNA for the CDR3 is TGCAGTGCCACGTATAGGGACAGGCCAGAGACCCAGTACTTC.

The genes are TRBV12-3 or TRBV12-4 and TRBJ2-1; D is perhaps TRBD1 (6 bases). Trimming shortened V by 5 bases and J by 6 bases, and 14 bases separated the two germline ends. CDR3 size: 14 residues. Written as DNA, the CDR3 is TGTGCCAGCAGTCCGTGGGGGCGGTTCAATGAGCAGTTCTTC. This translates into CASSPWGRFNEQFF.

This clonotype was counted a few times. The genes are TRBV20-1 and TRBJ2-1, with 8 bases matching TRBD2. Per the germline V gene, CDR1 is DFQATT and CDR2 is SNEGSKA (reference sequence). Unmatched junction bases numbered 7, after V lost 2 bases and J lost 4 bases. The CDR3 extends over 15 amino acids. DNA for the CDR3: TGCAGTGCTAGACGGGCGGGAGGACGTTACAATGAGCAGTTCTTC. This gives the protein CSARRAGGRYNEQFF.

This clonotype has more than one count but fewer than ten. The J gene is TRBJ2-5, the V gene TRBV29-1; the match to TRBD2 covers 7 bases. Germline V gene lookup returns CDR1 SQVTM and CDR2 ANQGSEA. The V segment lost 7 bases and the J segment 9 bases; nucleotides outside the gene matches: 14. This CDR3 has 13 residues. CDR3 bases: TGCAGCGCGACGGGACGCCTGGGGGGGGCCCAGTACTTC. Its protein is CSATGRLGGAQYF.

This clonotype was observed a handful of times. J is TRBJ2-7 and V is TRBV12-3 or TRBV12-4; 9 bases match TRBD2. V shed 5 bases, J shed 5 bases, and the junction held 16 bases outside the gene matches. This CDR3 has 17 residues. The CDR3 sequence is CASSPHRGLAGVNEQYF. DNA for the CDR3: TGTGCCAGCAGTCCACATAGGGGTTTAGCGGGAGTAAACGAGCAGTACTTC.

The table lists this clonotype with a few counts. V usage is TRBV3-1 and J usage is TRBJ1-2; D not resolved. The germline V and J ends were trimmed by 7 bases and 4 bases, with 13 bases remaining between them. CDR1 LGHDT and CDR2 YNNKEL come from the germline V gene (reference sequence). The CDR3 contains 13 residues. CDR3 nucleotides: TGTGCCAGCACCTCAAGGGAAGGCTATGGCTACACCTTC. Protein product: CASTSREGYGYTF.

This clonotype came up a few times. V usage is TRBV4-1 and J usage is TRBJ2-5; D call uncertain. This CDR3 has 15 amino acids. Germline CDR1 reads MGHRA; CDR2 reads YSYEKL. The V and J ends lost 1 base and 2 bases respectively, with 11 bases between them. The CDR3 region is CASSQGGTSQETQYF. The CDR3 region has the DNA TGCGCCAGCAGCCAAGGCGGAACTTCTCAAGAGACCCAGTACTTC.

The sample holds a few counts of this clonotype. The chain is built from TRBV27 and TRBJ2-7; TRBD2 aligns across 12 bases. This CDR3 comprises 16 residues. The junction had 12 bases not matched to a gene; V was cut back by 6 bases and J by 6 bases. CDR1 is MNHEY and CDR2 is SMNVEV in the germline V gene (reference sequence). The CDR3 spells CASSNRPSGRATEQYF. The CDR3 nucleotides read TGTGCCAGCAGCAATAGGCCTAGCGGGAGGGCCACCGAGCAGTACTTC.

The chain carries TRBV24-1 and TRBJ1-5; D gene unclear. This CDR3 comprises 12 residues. Germline assignment: CDR1 KGHDR and CDR2 SFDVKD. V dropped 5 bases and J dropped 5 bases, with 6 bases sitting between them. The CDR3 here is CATSGQDQPQHF. The DNA of the CDR3 is TGTGCCACCAGTGGCCAGGATCAGCCCCAGCATTTT.

There are a few counts of this clonotype. The V and J genes are TRBV18 and TRBJ2-7; 11 nucleotides line up with TRBD2. The CDR3 contains 15 residues. Germline V gene lookup returns CDR1 KGHSH and CDR2 LQKENI. V lost 1 base and J lost 6; bases outside the gene matches: 5. The DNA for the CDR3 is TGTGCCAGCTCACCACTTCCTAGCGGGAGGAGCGAGCAGTACTTC. It codes for CASSPLPSGRSEQYF.

The V gene is TRBV7-2, the J gene TRBJ2-7; D gene unclear. Germline V gene sequence: CDR1 SGHTA, CDR2 FQGNSA. The length of the CDR3 is 15 residues. V was pared by 2 bases and J by 1 base, with 12 bases between. The CDR3 reads CASSLTGWSSYEQYF. In DNA form, the CDR3 reads TGTGCCAGCAGCTTAACGGGCTGGTCATCCTACGAGCAGTACTTC.

This rearrangement joins TRBV5-1 to TRBJ2-5, with D tentatively TRBD1 (6 bases). The germline V gene has CDR1 SGHRS and CDR2 YFSETQ. The CDR3 spans 15 residues. The V and J ends lost 0 bases and 2 bases respectively, with 11 bases between them. The CDR3: CASSLVQGQQETQYF. CDR3 bases: TGCGCCAGCAGCTTGGTGCAGGGGCAACAAGAGACCCAGTACTTC.

There are a few counts of this clonotype. The chain has TRBV7-2 and TRBJ2-1, with unresolved D. Germline loops: CDR1 SGHTA, CDR2 FQGNSA. V was pared by 3 bases and J by 3 bases, with 12 bases between. The CDR3 extends over 15 amino acids. The CDR3 loop reads CASSFPDVYYNEQFF. CDR3 coding DNA: TGTGCCAGCAGCTTCCCAGACGTATACTACAATGAGCAGTTCTTC.

The rearrangement uses TRBV20-1 and TRBJ2-1; 8 nucleotides line up with TRBD2. V dropped 3 bases and J dropped 7; count of bases not matched to a gene: 5. Germline CDR1 DFQATT, CDR2 SNEGSKA (reference sequence). The CDR3 runs 13 residues. The CDR3 sequence: CSASGRAHNEQFF. The CDR3 bases are TGCAGTGCTAGCGGGAGGGCCCATAATGAGCAGTTCTTC.

A few counts support this clonotype. The J gene is TRBJ1-3, the V gene TRBV28; a weak D match, TRBD1 (5 bases). The V end lost 3 bases, the J end lost 2 bases, and 8 bases lay between the germline ends. This CDR3 contains 14 residues. Germline CDR1 is MDHEN and CDR2 is SYDVKM. Here the CDR3 reads CASSLQGAGNTIYF. In DNA form, the CDR3 reads TGTGCCAGCAGTTTGCAGGGAGCTGGAAACACCATATATTTT.

In its sample, this clonotype was seen a few times. The V and J genes are TRBV10-3 and TRBJ2-2; a weak D match, TRBD1 (5 bases). The CDR3 length is 16 residues. In germline, CDR1 is ENHRY, CDR2 SYGVKD. With 4 bases removed from V and 1 base from J, the gap between germline ends came to 13 bases. CDR3 DNA sequence: TGTGCCATCAGTGGGACACCAGGAATGAACACCGGGGAGCTGTTTTTT. Translated, it gives CAISGTPGMNTGELFF.